This T cell receptor beta chain was observed in a study of human T cells and chemical hapten exposure. Overall study: TCR yields per sample varied, mainly owing to small pooled library volume differences. Study-wide results and limits: Versus controls, significantly more large CDR3 similarity clusters arose from expanded TCRs.

The time point is: patch test 2, 6 weeks after DPC sensitization. Described treatment: therapeutic diphenylcyclopropenone sensitization with weekly scalp DPC. Every donor had alopecia and was 18 to 70 years old; all were suitable for DPC. Germline assignment: CDR1 SEHNR and CDR2 FQNEAQ (reference sequence). This CDR3 is 15 amino acids long. Trimming shortened V by 2 bases and J by 4 bases, and 14 bases separated the two germline ends. With regard to this clonotype: As yet, its antigen is unknown.

The library attached unique molecular identifiers to individual cDNA molecules. MiXCR, run by TCRdb on the RACE reads, gives a single entry per CDR3 protein. The sample has hundreds of thousands of distinct CDR3 sequences; nearly 6.5% are singletons. The rearrangement links TRBV7-9 to TRBJ2-5, with D maybe TRBD1 (5 bases). Source: whole blood, taken in connection with sensitization to the hapten diphenylcyclopropenone (DPC). This sequence was found in a woman between 18 and 29 years old with alopecia areata. Some clones in this sample may be carry-over from other donors' samples. The CDR3 coding sequence is TGTGCCAGCAGCTTAACCGCAGGGTATAGAGAGACCCAGTACTTC. Translating it yields CASSLTAGYRETQYF.